The T cell receptor beta chain described here comes from a study of control samples from healthy donors and cancer patients. The CDR3 runs 17 residues. Profiled with immunoSEQ multiplex PCR; TCRdb holds only in-frame clones, not every one. The top ten clones hold 1% to 1.5% of a sample with roughly 64,000 clones, 90% of them seen once. The chain recombines TRBV21-1 with TRBJ1-1; whether TRBD1, the table's D call, matches the DNA was not checked. TRBV21-1 is labeled a pseudogene. The sample taken for sequencing was PBMCs. The TCR originated in a woman aged 45 to 65 with colorectal cancer. The CDR3 nucleotides read TGTGCCAGCAGCGCACTCTACAGCTTCCTCATGAACACTGAAGCTTTCTTT. Translated, it gives CASSALYSFLMNTEAFF.